The following is a T cell receptor beta chain sequence with its context. No antigen is known for it. This sample was included in a study of T cell responses to AZD1222 COVID-19 vaccine. Regarding the study as a whole: The study sampled repertoires only after the peak T cell response. Among AZD1222 vaccinees, only six were seropositive at baseline. Breadth and depth of Spike-specific TCRs rose after two AZD1222 doses.

Germline V gives CDR1 SGDLS, CDR2 YYNGEE. This CDR3 region has 13 residues. Trimming at V came to 5 bases and at J to 1 base, leaving 0 bases not matched to a gene. Assay used: immunoSEQ multiplex PCR; TCRdb lists only in-frame clones, some missing. The table has 130,000 to 150,000 clones, about 93% seen once. The TCR comes from an adult in good health. This chain links TRBV9 with TRBJ2-3, with 8 nucleotides matching TRBD1. The input for sequencing was peripheral blood, taken on day 0 of AZD1222 vaccination. CDR3 protein: CASRQGGTDTQYF. The CDR3 DNA follows: TGTGCCAGCAGACAGGGGGGCACAGATACGCAGTATTTT.